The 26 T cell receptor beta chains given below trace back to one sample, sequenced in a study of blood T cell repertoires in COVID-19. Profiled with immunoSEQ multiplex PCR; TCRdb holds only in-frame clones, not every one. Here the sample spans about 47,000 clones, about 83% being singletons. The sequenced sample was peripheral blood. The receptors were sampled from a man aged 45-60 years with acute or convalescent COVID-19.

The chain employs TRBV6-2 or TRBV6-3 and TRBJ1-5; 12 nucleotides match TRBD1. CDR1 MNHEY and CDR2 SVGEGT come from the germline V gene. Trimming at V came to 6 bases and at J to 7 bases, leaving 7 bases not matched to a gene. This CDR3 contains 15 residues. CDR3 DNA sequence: TGTGCCAGCAGCCGTCCCGGGACAGGGGGCCAGCCCCAGCATTTT. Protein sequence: CASSRPGTGGQPQHF.

CDR3 DNA: TGTGCCAGCAGTTTGACCGGGACTAGCGGGGGGGCTACGTTCTTC. Protein product: CASSLTGTSGGATFF. V is TRBV7-2 and J is TRBJ2-1, with TRBD2 matching 16 bases. The CDR3 is 15 amino acids. Looked up from germline, CDR1 is SGHTA and CDR2 is FQGNSA. V was clipped by 6 bases and J by 15 bases; unmatched bases: 11.

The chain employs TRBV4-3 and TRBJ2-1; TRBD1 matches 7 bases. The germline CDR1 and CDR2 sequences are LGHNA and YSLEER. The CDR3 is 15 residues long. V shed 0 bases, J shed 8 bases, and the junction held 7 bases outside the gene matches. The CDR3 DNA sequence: TGCGCCAGCAGCCAAGATTGGAGGCAGGGGGATGAGCAGTTCTTC. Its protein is CASSQDWRQGDEQFF.

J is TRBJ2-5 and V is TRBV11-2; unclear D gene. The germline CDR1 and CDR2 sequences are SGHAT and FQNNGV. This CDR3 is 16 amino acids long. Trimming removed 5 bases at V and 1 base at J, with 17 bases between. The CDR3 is CASSPTARQIQETQYF. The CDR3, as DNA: TGTGCCAGCAGCCCAACAGCTCGGCAGATCCAAGAGACCCAGTACTTC.

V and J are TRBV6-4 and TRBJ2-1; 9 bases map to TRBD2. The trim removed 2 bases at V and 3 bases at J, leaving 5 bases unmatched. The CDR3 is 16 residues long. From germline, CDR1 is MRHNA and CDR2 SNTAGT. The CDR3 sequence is CASSDRAGGYYNEQFF. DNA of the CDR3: TGTGCCAGCAGTGACCGAGCGGGAGGCTACTACAATGAGCAGTTCTTC.

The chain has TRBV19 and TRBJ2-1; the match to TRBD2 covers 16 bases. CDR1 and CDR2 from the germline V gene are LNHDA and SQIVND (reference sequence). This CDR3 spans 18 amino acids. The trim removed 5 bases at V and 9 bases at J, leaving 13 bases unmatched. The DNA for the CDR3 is TGTGCCAGTAGTTTTGGGACTAGCGGGGGGGCCGATGTTAGTGAGCAGTTCTTC. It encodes CASSFGTSGGADVSEQFF.

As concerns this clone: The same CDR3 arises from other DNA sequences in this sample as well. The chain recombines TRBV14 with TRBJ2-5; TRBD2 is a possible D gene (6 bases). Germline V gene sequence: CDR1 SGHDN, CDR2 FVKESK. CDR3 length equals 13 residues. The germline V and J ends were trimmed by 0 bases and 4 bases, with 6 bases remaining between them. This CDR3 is CASSQEEGETQYF. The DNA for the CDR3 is TGTGCCAGCAGCCAAGAGGAGGGAGAGACCCAGTACTTC.

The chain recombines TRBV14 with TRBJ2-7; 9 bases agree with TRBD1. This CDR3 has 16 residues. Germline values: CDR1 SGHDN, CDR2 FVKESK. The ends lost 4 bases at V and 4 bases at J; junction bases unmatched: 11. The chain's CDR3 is CASSPTRWDRVYEQYF. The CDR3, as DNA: TGTGCCAGCAGCCCTACCCGGTGGGACAGGGTATACGAGCAGTACTTC. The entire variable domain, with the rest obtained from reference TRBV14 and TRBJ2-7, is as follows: EAGVTQFPSHSVIEKGQTVTLRCDPISGHDNLYWYRRVMGKEIKFLLHFVKESKQDESGMPNNRFLAERTGGTYSTLKVQPAELEDSGVYFCASSPTRWDRVYEQYFGPGTRLTVT.

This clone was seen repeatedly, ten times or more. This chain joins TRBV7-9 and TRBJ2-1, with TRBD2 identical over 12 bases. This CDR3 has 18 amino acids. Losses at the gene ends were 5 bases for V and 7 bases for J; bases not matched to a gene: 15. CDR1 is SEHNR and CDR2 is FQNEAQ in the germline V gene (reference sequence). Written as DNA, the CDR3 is TGTGCCAGCAGCCCCGGACTAGCGGGAAACTCATTGGGGAATGAGCAGTTCTTC. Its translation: CASSPGLAGNSLGNEQFF.

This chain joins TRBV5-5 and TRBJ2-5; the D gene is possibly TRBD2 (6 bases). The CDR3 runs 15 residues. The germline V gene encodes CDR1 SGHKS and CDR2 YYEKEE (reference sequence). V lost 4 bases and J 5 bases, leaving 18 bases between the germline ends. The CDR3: CASSLLTREGETQYF. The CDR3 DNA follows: TGTGCCAGCAGCCTGTTGACTAGGGAAGGGGAGACCCAGTACTTC.

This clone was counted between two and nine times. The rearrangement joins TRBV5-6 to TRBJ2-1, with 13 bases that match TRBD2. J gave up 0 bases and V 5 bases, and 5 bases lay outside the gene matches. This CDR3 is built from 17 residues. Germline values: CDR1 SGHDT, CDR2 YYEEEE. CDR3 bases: TGTGCCAGCAGGGAGACTAGCGGGGGGAACTCCTACAATGAGCAGTTCTTC. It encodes CASRETSGGNSYNEQFF.

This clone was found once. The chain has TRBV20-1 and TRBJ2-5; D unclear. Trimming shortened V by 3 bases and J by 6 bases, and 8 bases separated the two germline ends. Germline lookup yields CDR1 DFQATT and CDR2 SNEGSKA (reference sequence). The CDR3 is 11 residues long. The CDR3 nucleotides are TGCAGTGCTAGCTATCCGCAGACCCAGTACTTC. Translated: CSASYPQTQYF.

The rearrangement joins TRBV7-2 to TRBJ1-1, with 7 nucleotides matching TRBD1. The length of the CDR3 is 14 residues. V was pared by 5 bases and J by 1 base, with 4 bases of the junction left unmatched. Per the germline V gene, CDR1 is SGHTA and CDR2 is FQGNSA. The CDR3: CASSQDRRNTEAFF. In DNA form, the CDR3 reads TGTGCCAGCAGCCAGGACAGGCGGAACACTGAAGCTTTCTTT.

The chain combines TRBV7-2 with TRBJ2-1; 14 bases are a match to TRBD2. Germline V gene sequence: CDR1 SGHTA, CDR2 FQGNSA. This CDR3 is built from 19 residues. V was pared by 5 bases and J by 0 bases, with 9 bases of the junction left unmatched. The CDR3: CASSQGLAGAGSSYNEQFF. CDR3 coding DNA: TGTGCCAGCAGCCAGGGACTAGCGGGAGCAGGGAGCTCCTACAATGAGCAGTTCTTC.

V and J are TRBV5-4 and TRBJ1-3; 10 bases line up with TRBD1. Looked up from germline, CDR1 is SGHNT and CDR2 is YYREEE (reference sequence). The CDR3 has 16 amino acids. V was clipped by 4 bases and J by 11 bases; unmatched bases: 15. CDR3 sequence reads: CASSLGTDRGLTAIYF. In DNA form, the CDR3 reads TGTGCCAGCAGCCTGGGAACCGACAGGGGGCTGACGGCCATATATTTT.

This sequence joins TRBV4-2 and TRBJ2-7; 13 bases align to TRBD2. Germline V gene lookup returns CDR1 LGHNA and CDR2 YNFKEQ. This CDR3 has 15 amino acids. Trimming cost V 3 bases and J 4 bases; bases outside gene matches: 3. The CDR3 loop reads CASSHGTSGNYEQYF. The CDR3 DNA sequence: TGTGCCAGCAGCCACGGGACTAGCGGGAATTACGAGCAGTACTTC.

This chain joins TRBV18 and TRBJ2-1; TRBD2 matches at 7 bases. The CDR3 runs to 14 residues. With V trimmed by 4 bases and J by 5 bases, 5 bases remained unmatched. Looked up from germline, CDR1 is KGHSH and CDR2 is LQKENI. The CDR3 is CASSLGRGNNEQFF. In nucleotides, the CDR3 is TGTGCCAGCTCACTCGGGCGGGGGAACAATGAGCAGTTCTTC.

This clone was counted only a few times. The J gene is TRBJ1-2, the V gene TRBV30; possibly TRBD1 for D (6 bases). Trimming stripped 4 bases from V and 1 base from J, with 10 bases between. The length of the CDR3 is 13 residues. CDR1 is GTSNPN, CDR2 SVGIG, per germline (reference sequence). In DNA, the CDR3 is TGTGCCTGGAAACAGGGCTTTAACTATGGCTACACCTTC. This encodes CAWKQGFNYGYTF.

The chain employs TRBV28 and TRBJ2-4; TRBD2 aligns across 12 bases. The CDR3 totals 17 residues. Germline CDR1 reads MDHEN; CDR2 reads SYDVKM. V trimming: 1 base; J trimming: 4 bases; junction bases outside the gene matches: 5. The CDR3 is CASSLYASGRDKNIQYF. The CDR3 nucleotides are TGTGCCAGCAGTTTATATGCTAGCGGGAGGGATAAAAACATTCAGTACTTC.

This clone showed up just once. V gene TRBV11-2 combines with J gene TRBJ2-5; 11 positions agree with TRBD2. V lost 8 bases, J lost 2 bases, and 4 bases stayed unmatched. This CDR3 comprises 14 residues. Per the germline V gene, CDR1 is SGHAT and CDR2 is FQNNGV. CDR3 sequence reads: CASGWTSGQETQYF. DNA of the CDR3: TGTGCCAGCGGATGGACTAGCGGGCAAGAGACCCAGTACTTC.

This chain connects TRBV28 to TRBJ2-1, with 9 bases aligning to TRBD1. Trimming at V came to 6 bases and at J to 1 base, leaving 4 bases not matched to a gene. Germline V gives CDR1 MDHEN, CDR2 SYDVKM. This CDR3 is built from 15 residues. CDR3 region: CASRLDRGSYNEQFF. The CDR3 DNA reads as TGTGCCAGCAGATTAGACAGGGGGTCCTACAATGAGCAGTTCTTC.

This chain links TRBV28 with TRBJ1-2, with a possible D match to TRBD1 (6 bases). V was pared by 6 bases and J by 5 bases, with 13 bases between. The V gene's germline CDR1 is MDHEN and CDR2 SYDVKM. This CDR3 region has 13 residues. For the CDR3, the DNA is TGTGCCAGCAGCTTCCACAGGGCTTATGGCTACACCTTC. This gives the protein CASSFHRAYGYTF.

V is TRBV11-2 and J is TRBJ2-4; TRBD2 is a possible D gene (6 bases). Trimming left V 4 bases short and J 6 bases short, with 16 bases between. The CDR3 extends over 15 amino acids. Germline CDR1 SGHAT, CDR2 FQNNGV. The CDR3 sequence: CASSSPSGGINIQYF. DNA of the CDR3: TGTGCCAGCAGCTCCCCGTCCGGGGGAATAAACATTCAGTACTTC.

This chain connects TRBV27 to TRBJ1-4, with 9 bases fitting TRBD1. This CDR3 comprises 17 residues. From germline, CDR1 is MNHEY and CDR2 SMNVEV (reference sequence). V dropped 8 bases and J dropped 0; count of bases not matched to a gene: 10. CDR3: CASGKPGQGATNEKLFF. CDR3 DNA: TGTGCCAGCGGTAAACCGGGACAGGGCGCAACTAATGAAAAACTGTTTTTT.

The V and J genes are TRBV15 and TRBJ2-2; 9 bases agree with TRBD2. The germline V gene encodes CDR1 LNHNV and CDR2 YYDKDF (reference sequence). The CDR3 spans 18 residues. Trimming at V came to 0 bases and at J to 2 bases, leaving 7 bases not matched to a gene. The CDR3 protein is CATSRDRRLAENTGELFF. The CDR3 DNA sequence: TGTGCCACCAGCAGAGATCGGAGACTAGCGGAAAACACCGGGGAGCTGTTTTTT.

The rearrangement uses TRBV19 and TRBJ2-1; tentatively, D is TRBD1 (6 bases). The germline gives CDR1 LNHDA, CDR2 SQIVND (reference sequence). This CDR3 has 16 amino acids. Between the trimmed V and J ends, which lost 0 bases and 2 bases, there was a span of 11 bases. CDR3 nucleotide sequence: TGTGCCAGTAGTATAGAGGGCAGGGGCGCCTACAATGAGCAGTTCTTC. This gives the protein CASSIEGRGAYNEQFF.